The rows below give T cell receptor beta chains drawn from one sample of a study of vaccination effects on CD4 cells after COVID-19. For these receptors, no antigen is known. Some clones are missing from TCRdb's copy, which holds only in-frame ones; the method was immunoSEQ multiplex PCR. The sample has around 30,000 clones; about 69% are singletons. The source was CD4+ T cells from PBMCs cultured with HCoV-NL63 spike peptides, collected after COVID-19 vaccination. Receptors originate from a human donor who received a COVID-19 vaccine. CDR3s include the opening cysteine and the closing phenylalanine or tryptophan. A D gene is named only where the DNA matches it firmly. Some rows have no size entry. The others give once, few or many, or a class for an expanded clone.

j_call,v_call,clone_size,d_call,cdr3_nt,cdr3_aa
TRBJ2-5,TRBV6-6,-,-,TGTGCCAGCGGGGGTCACTCAGAGACCCAGTACTTC,CASGGHSETQYF
TRBJ1-6,TRBV5-1,few,TRBD1,TGCGCCAGCAGCTTGGCAAGGGGGCGAGCGAATTCACCCCTCCACTTT,CASSLARGRANSPLHF
TRBJ1-3,TRBV7-2,few,-,TGTGCCAGCAGCTTAGTGAAGGGAAACACCATATATTTT,CASSLVKGNTIYF
TRBJ2-3,TRBV5-4,-,TRBD1,TGTGCCAGCAGCTCCCGGGACAGGACGGCAGATACGCAGTATTTT,CASSSRDRTADTQYF
TRBJ2-1,TRBV18,few,-,TGTGCCAGCTCACCACCCGCCCGCTACAATGAGCAGTTCTTC,CASSPPARYNEQFF
TRBJ2-7,TRBV5-6,few,-,TGTGCCAGCAGCTTTGTTTCGGGATTCACCTACGAGCAGTACTTC,CASSFVSGFTYEQYF
TRBJ2-2,TRBV5-1,-,TRBD1,TGCGCCAGCAGCTTGGGGACAGGGGGCACCGGGGAGCTGTTTTTT,CASSLGTGGTGELFF
TRBJ1-1,TRBV29-1,-,TRBD1,TGCAGCGTTGAACAGACAGGGTTGAACACTGAAGCTTTCTTT,CSVEQTGLNTEAFF
TRBJ2-1,TRBV3-1/TRBV3-2,-,-,TGTGCCAGCAGCCAAGAATCTCTAGGGATCAATGAGCAGTTCTTC,CASSQESLGINEQFF
TRBJ2-7,TRBV6-6,once,TRBD1,TGTGCCAGCAGTCATCCACAGGGGCGGTACAGCTCCTACGAGCAGTACTTC,CASSHPQGRYSSYEQYF
TRBJ2-1,TRBV5-1,-,TRBD2,TGCGCCAGCAGTTTGGGGGGGTCATCCTACAATGAGCAGTTCTTC,CASSLGGSSYNEQFF
TRBJ2-7,TRBV6-5,-,TRBD1,TGTGCCAGCGGACAGGGATCCTACGAGCAGTACTTC,CASGQGSYEQYF
TRBJ1-3,TRBV5-6,-,-,TGTGCCAGCAGCTTGGTTGGAGACTCTGGAAACACCATATATTTT,CASSLVGDSGNTIYF
TRBJ2-5,TRBV9,once,TRBD2,TGTGCCAGCAGCGTAGGGACTAGCGGGTGGGAGACCCAGTACTTC,CASSVGTSGWETQYF
TRBJ2-2,TRBV10-3,-,TRBD2,TGTGCCATCAGTGATAAGGGAGGGAATACCGGGGAGCTGTTTTTT,CAISDKGGNTGELFF
TRBJ2-7,TRBV6-4,-,TRBD2,TGTGCCAGCAGTGAAGGCGGGGGGAAACCCTACGAGCAGTACTTC,CASSEGGGKPYEQYF
TRBJ2-7,TRBV18,-,-,TGTGCCAGCTCAACCGGAGGAAGCTCCTACGAGCAGTACTTC,CASSTGGSSYEQYF
TRBJ2-7,TRBV2,once,-,TGTGCCAGCATGTCCGGGACCTACTCCTACGAGCAGTACTTC,CASMSGTYSYEQYF
TRBJ1-2,TRBV19,-,-,TGTGCCAGTAGTTTTAGAGAGTCGGCCAAGGGCAGAGGCTACACCTTC,CASSFRESAKGRGYTF
TRBJ1-1,TRBV25-1,-,-,TGTGCCAGCAGTGCCCTACAGGGCACCCCTGAAGCTTTCTTT,CASSALQGTPEAFF
TRBJ2-5,TRBV11-3,-,-,TGTGCCAGCAGCTTAAAAGGTTTTGGGCCGGAGACCCAGTACTTC,CASSLKGFGPETQYF
TRBJ2-3,TRBV11-2,-,TRBD2,TGTGCCAGCAGCTTAGATAGGGACTATGGAGATACGCAGTATTTT,CASSLDRDYGDTQYF
TRBJ2-1,TRBV14,few,-,TGTGCCAGCAGCCAAGCTAGTCTCCGATCCTCCTACAATGAGCAGTTCTTC,CASSQASLRSSYNEQFF
TRBJ2-5,TRBV11-3,-,TRBD1,TGTGCCAGCAGCCCCCGGGACAGGGAAGAGACCCAGTACTTC,CASSPRDREETQYF
TRBJ2-5,TRBV4-1,-,TRBD2,TGCGCCAGCAGTACCATATCCCGGCCCAGTCTAGCGGGGGGACCACAAGAGACCCAGTACTTC,CASSTISRPSLAGGPQETQYF
TRBJ1-2,TRBV18,large,TRBD1,TGTGCCAGCTCACCTTATCTTCCGGGACAGGATGACGGCTACACCTTC,CASSPYLPGQDDGYTF
TRBJ2-3,TRBV5-1,-,-,TGCGCCAGCAGCTTATCCGGGACGGGTCAATCTGATACGCAGTATTTT,CASSLSGTGQSDTQYF
TRBJ1-3,TRBV6-6,-,-,TGTGCCAGCAGTTACCTACGTGGAAACACCATATATTTT,CASSYLRGNTIYF
TRBJ2-7,TRBV5-4,few,-,TGTGCCAGCAGCTTGGATGCAGAAGACTACGAGCAGTACTTC,CASSLDAEDYEQYF